This entry concerns a single T cell receptor (beta chain). The sample belongs to a study of T cell changes during pregnancy in multiple sclerosis. Sequencing was performed with immunoSEQ multiplex PCR; in TCRdb, only in-frame clones are kept and a portion is missing. This sample yields approximately 94,000 clones, of which approximately 90% are seen a single time; about 1.8% belongs to the top ten. With 2 bases clipped from V and 12 bases from J, the junction kept 9 bases outside the gene matches. CDR1 and CDR2 (germline): MGHRA, YSYEKL. The CDR3 extends over 14 amino acids. Sequencing was performed on peripheral blood, taken after pregnancy. This clonotype originated in a female donor with multiple sclerosis, enrolled in a pregnancy study. J is TRBJ2-1 and V is TRBV4-1; 8 nucleotides line up with TRBD2. CDR3 coding DNA: TGCGCCAGCAGCCAATTTCAAGCGGGGGTGGCGCAGTTCTTC. As protein: CASSQFQAGVAQFF.